The clone carrying this T cell receptor beta chain was picked up a small number of times. Its specificity is unknown. The data were taken from a study of beta chain features in type 1 diabetes. General study results and limits: Whatever favoring of shorter templates PCR might show would apply equally to patients and controls. Moderately but significantly shorter TCRB CDR3s were found in Type 1 diabetes patients in all four CD4+ subsets.

All of the isolated RNA was reverse transcribed, so expressed TCRB transcripts were sequenced. The protocol was immunoSEQ multiplex PCR, while the TCRdb copy is restricted to in-frame clones and leaves out a portion. The sample contains approximately 730,000 clones, around 15% of which appear only once. This CDR3 is 12 amino acids long. Looked up from germline, CDR1 is SGDLS and CDR2 is YYNGEE. V was trimmed by 6 bases and J by 6 bases, leaving 12 bases between them. Sequences were obtained from naive CD4+ T cells from blood. This sequence joins TRBV9 and TRBJ1-2; D remains ambiguous. This TCR derives from a man between 18 and 29 years old with type 1 diabetes. CDR3 sequence: CASMLTGNGYTF. The CDR3 DNA follows: TGTGCCAGCATGCTAACGGGGAATGGCTACACCTTC.